This TCR beta chain was sequenced during a study of blood T cell repertoires in COVID-19. Turning to the study itself: The United States, Italy and Spain were the sources of the acute and convalescent COVID-19 samples.

In germline, CDR1 is SGHNT, CDR2 YENEEA. The CDR3 loop spans 14 amino acids. V was clipped by 4 bases and J by 5 bases, with 14 bases between them. Some clones are missing from TCRdb's copy, which holds only in-frame ones; the method was immunoSEQ multiplex PCR. This table holds roughly 340,000 clones, more than 80% found once. The rearrangement links TRBV11-3 to TRBJ1-1; D is undetermined. The specimen was peripheral blood. The sequence was obtained from a woman under 40 with COVID-19, enrolled during active disease. CDR3 DNA: TGTGCCAGCAGCTCAGAACTAGGACGAACTGAAGCTTTCTTT. Translated: CASSSELGRTEAFF.